The clone carrying this T cell receptor (beta chain) appeared many times. Its antigen is still unknown. Previously published methods and listed TCR primers were used for the bulk TCR libraries. Using its own MiXCR run on the PCR reads, TCRdb lists one record per CDR3 protein. The sample contains about 640,000 distinct CDR3 sequences, approximately 20% of which appear only once. From about 21,000 to 970,000 sorted cells, naive CD8 libraries were generated with 10%, 30% or 50% RNA. The authors sorted naive CD8 T cells as CD8+CD4-CCR7+CD45RA+. The sample originates from a study of molecular identifiers for immune sequencing clone quantification. Findings and limits, study-wide: Underestimated sizes of highly expanded clones could result from identical TCR molecules that share a barcode.

Sequences were obtained from naive CD8+ T cells from blood, with Jurkat cell RNA spiked in. Subset: FACS-sorted CD8+CD4-CCR7+CD45RA+ naive T cells. This TCR derives from a human donor in good health. Some libraries in this study had Jurkat cell RNA spiked in.

The CDR3 nucleotides are TGTGCCAGCAGCTTGACAGTGTATAATTCACCCCTCCACTTT. The encoded protein is CASSLTVYNSPLHF. This chain connects TRBV5-6 to TRBJ1-6; D uncertain. V was clipped by 1 base and J by 4 bases, with 6 bases between them. Germline assignment: CDR1 SGHDT and CDR2 YYEEEE. The CDR3 runs to 14 residues.